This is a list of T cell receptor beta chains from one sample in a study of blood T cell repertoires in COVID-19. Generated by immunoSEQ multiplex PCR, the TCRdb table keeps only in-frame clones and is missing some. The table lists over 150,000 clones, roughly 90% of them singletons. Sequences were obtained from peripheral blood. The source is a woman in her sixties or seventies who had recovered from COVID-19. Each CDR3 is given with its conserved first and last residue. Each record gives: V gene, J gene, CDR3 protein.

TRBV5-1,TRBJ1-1,CASSLTGLKDTEAFF
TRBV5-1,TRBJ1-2,CASSGGQTPYGYTF
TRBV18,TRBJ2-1,CASSPPRTTGNEQFF
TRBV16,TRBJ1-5,CASSPNRAGGQPQHF
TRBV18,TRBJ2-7,CASSPDRNSYEQYF
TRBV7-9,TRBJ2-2,CASSPQGTGELFF
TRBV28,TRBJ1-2,CASGMGREEDGYTF
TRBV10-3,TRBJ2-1,CAISVKLPGLPGNEQFF
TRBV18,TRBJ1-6,CASSQEHRGQSPLHF
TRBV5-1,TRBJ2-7,CASSLAGGRSSYEQYF
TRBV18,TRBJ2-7,CASSPSSLYEQYF
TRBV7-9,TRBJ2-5,CASSYDRETQYF
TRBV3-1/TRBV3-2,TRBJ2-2,CASSRSDTGELFF
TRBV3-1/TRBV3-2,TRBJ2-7,CASSHQLAGAYEQYF
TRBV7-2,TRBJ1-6,CASSLVGVGLRSPLHF
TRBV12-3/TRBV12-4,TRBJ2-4,CASSSVAGGRKYF
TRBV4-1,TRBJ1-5,CASSLTGGRAQPQHF
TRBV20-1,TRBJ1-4,CSASDGWSTEKLFF
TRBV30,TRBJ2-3,CAWALGARDTQYF
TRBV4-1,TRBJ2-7,CASSQRGQGMGTYEQYF
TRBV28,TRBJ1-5,CASRRPRRLNQPQHF
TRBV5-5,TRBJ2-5,CASSFGGETQYF
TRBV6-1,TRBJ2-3,CASSEAGGGADTQYF
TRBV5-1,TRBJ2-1,CASSPSAGMDEQFF
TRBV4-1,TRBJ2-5,CASSQEGAGTQYF
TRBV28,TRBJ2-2,CASSRLAGGKNTGELFF
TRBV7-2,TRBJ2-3,CASSLGTGFASTDTQYF
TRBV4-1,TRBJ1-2,CASSQPLLPGYTF
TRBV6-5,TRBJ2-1,CASSYAGPKSEQFF
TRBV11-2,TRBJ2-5,CASSPTWTGQETQYF
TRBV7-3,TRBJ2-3,CASRSGLAAGTDTQYF
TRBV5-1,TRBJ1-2,CASSPRGNYGYTF
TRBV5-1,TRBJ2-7,CASSLVAGSNEQYF
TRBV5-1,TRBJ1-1,CASSPEVGFNTEAFF
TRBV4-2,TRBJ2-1,CASSQDWAVSYNEQFF